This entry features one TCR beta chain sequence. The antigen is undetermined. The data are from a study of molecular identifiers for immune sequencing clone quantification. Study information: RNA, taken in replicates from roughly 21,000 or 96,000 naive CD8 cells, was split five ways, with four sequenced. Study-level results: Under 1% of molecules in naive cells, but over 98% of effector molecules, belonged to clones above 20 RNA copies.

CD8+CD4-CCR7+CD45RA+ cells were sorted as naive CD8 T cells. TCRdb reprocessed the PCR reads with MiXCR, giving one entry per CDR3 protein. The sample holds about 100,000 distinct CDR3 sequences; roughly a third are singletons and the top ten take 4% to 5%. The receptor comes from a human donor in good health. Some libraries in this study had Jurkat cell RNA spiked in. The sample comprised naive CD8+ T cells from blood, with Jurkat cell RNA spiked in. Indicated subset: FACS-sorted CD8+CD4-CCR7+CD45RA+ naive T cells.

Written as DNA, the CDR3 is TGTGCCAGCAGTTTAAAATCAGGGGGAGTTGAAAAACTGTTTTTT. Its translation is CASSLKSGGVEKLFF. V gene TRBV28 combines with J gene TRBJ1-4, with 7 bases lining up with TRBD1. The CDR3 has 15 amino acids. Germline CDR1 and CDR2: MDHEN and SYDVKM. After removal of 2 bases from V and 7 bases from J, the junction contained 7 bases not matched to a gene.